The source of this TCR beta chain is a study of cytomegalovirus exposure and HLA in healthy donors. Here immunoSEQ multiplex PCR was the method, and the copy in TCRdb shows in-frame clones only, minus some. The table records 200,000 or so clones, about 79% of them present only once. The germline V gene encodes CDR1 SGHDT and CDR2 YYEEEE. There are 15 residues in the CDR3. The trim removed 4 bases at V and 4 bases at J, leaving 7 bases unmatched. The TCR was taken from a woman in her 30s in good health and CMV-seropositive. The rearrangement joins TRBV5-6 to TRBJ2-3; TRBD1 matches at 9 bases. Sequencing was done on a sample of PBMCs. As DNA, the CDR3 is TGTGCCAGCAGCCTCGGGACAGGGCCTTCAGATACGCAGTATTTT. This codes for CASSLGTGPSDTQYF.